This T cell receptor (beta chain) was found in a study of blood T cell repertoires in COVID-19. Assay used: immunoSEQ multiplex PCR; TCRdb lists only in-frame clones, some missing. The data contain 150,000 or so clones, over 90% of them singletons. The germline V gene encodes CDR1 SGHTA and CDR2 FQGNSA. Trimming shortened V by 1 base and J by 0 bases, and 16 bases separated the two germline ends. The CDR3 spans 18 residues. Material for sequencing was peripheral blood. This sequence joins TRBV7-2 and TRBJ1-3; D perhaps matches TRBD1 (5 bases). This sequence originates from a woman aged 60 to 75 with COVID-19, enrolled during active disease. As DNA, the CDR3 is TGTGCCAGCAGCTTAGAGAGGTTGGGGCTGAGCTCTGGAAACACCATATATTTT. Amino acid sequence: CASSLERLGLSSGNTIYF.